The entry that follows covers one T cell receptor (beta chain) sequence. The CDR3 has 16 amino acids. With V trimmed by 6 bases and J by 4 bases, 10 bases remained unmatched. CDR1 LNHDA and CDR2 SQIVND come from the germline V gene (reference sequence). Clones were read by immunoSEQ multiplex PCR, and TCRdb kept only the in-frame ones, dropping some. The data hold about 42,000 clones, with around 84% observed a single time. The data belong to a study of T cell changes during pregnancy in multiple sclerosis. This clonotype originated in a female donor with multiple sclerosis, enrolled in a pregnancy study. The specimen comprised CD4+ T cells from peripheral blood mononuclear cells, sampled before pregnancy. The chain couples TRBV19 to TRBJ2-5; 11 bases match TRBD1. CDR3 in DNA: TGTGCCAGTAGCCCTTGGGGACAGGGGGAGGGAGAGACCCAGTACTTC. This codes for CASSPWGQGEGETQYF.